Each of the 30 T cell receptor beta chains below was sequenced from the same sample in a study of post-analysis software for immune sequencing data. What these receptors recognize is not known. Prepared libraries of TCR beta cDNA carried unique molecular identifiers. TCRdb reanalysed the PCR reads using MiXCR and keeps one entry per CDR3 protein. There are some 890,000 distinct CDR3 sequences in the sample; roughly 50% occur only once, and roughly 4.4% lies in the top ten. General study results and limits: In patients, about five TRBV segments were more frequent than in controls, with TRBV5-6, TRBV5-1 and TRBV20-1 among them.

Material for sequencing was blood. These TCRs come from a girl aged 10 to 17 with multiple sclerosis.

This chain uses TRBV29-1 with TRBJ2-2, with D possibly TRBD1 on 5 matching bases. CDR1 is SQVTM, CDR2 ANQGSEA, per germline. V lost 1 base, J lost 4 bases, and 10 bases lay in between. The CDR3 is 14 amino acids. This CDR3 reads CSVEGGRATGELFF. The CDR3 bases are TGCAGCGTTGAAGGGGGCAGGGCCACCGGGGAGCTGTTTTTT.

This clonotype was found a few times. The CDR3 nucleotides read TGCAGCGGATCGGGACTAGCGGGAGGGACAGATACGCAGTATTTT. It translates to CSGSGLAGGTDTQYF. V gene TRBV29-1 combines with J gene TRBJ2-3; the match to TRBD2 covers 16 bases. The CDR3 is 15 residues long. Germline CDR1 and CDR2: SQVTM and ANQGSEA. The V gene end was trimmed by 7 bases and the J gene end by 3 bases; junction bases not matched to a gene: 4.

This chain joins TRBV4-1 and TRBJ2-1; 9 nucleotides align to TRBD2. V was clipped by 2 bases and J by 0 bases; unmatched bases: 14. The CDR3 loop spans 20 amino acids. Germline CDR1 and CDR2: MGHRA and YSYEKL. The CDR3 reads CASSQLILGLASSSYNEQFF. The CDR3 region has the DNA TGCGCCAGCAGCCAACTCATCCTCGGACTAGCGTCGAGCTCCTACAATGAGCAGTTCTTC.

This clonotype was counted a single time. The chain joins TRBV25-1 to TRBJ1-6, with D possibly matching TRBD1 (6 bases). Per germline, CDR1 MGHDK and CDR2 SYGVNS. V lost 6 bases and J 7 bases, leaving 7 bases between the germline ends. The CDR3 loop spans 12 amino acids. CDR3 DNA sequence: TGTGCCAGCAGGGACAGAAATTCACCCCTCCACTTT. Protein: CASRDRNSPLHF.

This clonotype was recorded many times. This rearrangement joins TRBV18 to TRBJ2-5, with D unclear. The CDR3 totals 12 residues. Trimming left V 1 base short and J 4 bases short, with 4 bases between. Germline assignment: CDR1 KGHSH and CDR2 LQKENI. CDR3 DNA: TGTGCCAGCTCACCACTACGAGAGACCCAGTACTTC. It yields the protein CASSPLRETQYF. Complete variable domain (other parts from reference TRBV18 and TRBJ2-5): NAGVMQNPRHLVRRRGQEARLRCSPMKGHSHVYWYRQLPEEGLKFMVYLQKENIIDESGMPKERFSAEFPKEGPSILRIQQVVRGDSAAYFCASSPLRETQYFGPGTRLLVL.

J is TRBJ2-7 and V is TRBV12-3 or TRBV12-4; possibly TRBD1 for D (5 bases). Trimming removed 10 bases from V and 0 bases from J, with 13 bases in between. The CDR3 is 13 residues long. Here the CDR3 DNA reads TGTGCCACAATGTGGGGCAGCTCCTACGAGCAGTACTTC. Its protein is CATMWGSSYEQYF.

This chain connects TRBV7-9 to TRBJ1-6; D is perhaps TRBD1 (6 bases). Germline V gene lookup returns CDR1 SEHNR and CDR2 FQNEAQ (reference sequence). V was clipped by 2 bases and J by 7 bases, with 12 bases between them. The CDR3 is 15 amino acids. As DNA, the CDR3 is TGTGCCAGCAGCTTAAGCGGGGACACCAATTCACCCCTCCACTTT. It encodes CASSLSGDTNSPLHF.

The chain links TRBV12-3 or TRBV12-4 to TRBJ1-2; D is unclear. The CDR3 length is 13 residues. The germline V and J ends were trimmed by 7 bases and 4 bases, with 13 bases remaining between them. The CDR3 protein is CASTFSGLYGYTF. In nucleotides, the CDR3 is TGTGCCAGCACCTTTAGTGGTCTCTATGGCTACACCTTC.

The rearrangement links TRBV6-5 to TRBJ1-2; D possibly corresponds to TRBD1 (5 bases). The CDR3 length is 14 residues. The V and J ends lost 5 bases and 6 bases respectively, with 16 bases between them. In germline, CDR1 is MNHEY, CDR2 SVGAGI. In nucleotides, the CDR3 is TGTGCCAGCAGTGGGGACGGGGGAGTCGATGGCTACACCTTC. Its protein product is CASSGDGGVDGYTF.

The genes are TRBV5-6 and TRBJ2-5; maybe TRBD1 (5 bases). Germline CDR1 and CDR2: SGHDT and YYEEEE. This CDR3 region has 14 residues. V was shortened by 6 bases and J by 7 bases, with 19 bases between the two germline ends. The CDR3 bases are TGTGCCAGCACCTTTGTAAGTGCCCAGGGGACCCAGTACTTC. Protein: CASTFVSAQGTQYF.

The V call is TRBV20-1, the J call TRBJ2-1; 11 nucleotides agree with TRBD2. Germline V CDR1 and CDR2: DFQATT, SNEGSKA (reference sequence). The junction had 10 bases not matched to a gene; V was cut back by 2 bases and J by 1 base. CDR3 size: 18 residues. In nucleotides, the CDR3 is TGCAGTGCTAGAAGGAGGCTAGCGGGAGGAAGGTCCTACAATGAGCAGTTCTTC. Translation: CSARRRLAGGRSYNEQFF.

CDR3 coding DNA: TGCAGTGCTAGAGATTCGCTAGCGGCCCCCAGCACAGATACGCAGTATTTT. This gives the protein CSARDSLAAPSTDTQYF. The rearrangement links TRBV20-1 to TRBJ2-3; 7 bases match TRBD2. The germline CDR1 and CDR2 sequences are DFQATT and SNEGSKA (reference sequence). V gave up 0 bases and J gave up 0 bases; unmatched junction bases: 9. The CDR3 is 17 amino acids.

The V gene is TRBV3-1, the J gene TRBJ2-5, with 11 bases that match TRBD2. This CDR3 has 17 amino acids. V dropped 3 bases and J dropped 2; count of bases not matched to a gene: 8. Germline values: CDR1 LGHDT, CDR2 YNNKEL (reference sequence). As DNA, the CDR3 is TGTGCCAGCAGCCAGTACACTAGCGGGAGCTGGCAAGAGACCCAGTACTTC. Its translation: CASSQYTSGSWQETQYF.

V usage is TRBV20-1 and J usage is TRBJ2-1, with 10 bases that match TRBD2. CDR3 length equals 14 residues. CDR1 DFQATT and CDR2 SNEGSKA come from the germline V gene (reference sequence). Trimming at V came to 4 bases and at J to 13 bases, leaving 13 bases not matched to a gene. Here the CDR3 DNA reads TGCAGTGCTAACCAGGCAAGCGGGGGGGCCTTTCAGTTCTTC. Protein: CSANQASGGAFQFF.

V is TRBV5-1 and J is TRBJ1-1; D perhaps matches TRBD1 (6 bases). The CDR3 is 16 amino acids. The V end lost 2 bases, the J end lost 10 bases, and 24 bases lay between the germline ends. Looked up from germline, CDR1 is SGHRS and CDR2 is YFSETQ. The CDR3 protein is CASSLAGHPSGGGAFF. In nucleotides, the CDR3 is TGCGCCAGCAGCTTAGCGGGACACCCAAGTGGCGGTGGAGCTTTCTTT.

This CDR3 reads CSAAGTDSYEQYF. CDR3 sequence (DNA): TGCAGTGCTGCCGGGACAGATTCTTACGAGCAGTACTTC. The chain uses TRBV20-1 and TRBJ2-7; 7 bases line up with TRBD1. With 5 bases clipped from V and 4 bases from J, the junction kept 8 bases outside the gene matches. The CDR3 totals 13 residues. The germline V gene has CDR1 DFQATT and CDR2 SNEGSKA (reference sequence).

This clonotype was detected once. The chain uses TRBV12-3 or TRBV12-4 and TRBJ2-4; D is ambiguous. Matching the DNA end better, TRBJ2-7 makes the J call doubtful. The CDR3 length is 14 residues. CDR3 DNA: TGTGCCAGCAGCGAGGACCCCTGCCGGAGCGAGCAGTACTTC. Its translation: CASSEDPCRSEQYF.

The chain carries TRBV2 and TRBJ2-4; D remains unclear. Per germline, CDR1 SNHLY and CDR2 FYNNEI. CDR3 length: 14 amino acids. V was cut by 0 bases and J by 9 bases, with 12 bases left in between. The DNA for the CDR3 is TGTGCCAGCAGTGAAGCTTTGGGCTTTTTCATTCAGTACTTC. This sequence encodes CASSEALGFFIQYF.

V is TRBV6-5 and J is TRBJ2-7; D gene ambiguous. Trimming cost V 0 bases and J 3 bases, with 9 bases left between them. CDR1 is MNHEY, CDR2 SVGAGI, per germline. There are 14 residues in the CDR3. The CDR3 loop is CASSYSTPSYEQYF. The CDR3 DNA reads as TGTGCCAGCAGTTACTCGACCCCCAGCTACGAGCAGTACTTC.

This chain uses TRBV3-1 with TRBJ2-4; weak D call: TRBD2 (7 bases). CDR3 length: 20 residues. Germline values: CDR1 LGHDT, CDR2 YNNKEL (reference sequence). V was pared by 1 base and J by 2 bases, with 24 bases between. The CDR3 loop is CASSQAGGPTRGSSKNIQYF. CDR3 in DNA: TGTGCCAGCAGCCAAGCGGGGGGCCCGACTCGGGGATCTTCCAAAAACATTCAGTACTTC.

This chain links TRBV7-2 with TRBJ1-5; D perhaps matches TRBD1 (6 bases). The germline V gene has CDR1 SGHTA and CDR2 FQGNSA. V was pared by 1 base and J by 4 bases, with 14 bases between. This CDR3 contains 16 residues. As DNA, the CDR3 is TGTGCCAGCAGCTTAGGTCTGGGTCAGGGGAATCAGCCCCAGCATTTT. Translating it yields CASSLGLGQGNQPQHF.

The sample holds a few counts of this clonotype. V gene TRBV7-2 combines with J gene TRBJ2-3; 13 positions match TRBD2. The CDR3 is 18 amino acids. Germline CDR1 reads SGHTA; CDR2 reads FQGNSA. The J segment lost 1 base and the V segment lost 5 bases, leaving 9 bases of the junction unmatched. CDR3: CASSPRRLAGGGTDTQYF. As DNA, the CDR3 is TGTGCCAGCAGCCCCCGTCGACTAGCGGGGGGAGGCACAGATACGCAGTATTTT.

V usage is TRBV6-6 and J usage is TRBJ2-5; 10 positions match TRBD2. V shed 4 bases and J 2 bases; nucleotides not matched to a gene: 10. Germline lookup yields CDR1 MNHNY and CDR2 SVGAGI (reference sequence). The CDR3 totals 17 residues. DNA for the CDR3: TGTGCCAGCAGTTCCCGATTAGCGGGGGGCCTGCAAGAGACCCAGTACTTC. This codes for CASSSRLAGGLQETQYF.

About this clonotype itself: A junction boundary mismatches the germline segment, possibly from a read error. For the CDR3, the DNA is TGTGCCAGCAGCTTATCGGACACAGCTAACTATGGCTGCACCTTC. Translating gives CASSLSDTANYGCTF. The chain links TRBV7-2 to TRBJ1-2; tentative D call: TRBD1 (5 bases). The CDR3 totals 15 residues. Germline lookup yields CDR1 SGHTA and CDR2 FQGNSA.

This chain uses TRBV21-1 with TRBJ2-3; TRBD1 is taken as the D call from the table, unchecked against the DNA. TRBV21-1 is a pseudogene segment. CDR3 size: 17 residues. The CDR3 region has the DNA TGTGCCAGCAGCAAAGCCAGAACAGGGTACGGCACAGATACGCAGTATTTT. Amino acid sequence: CASSKARTGYGTDTQYF.

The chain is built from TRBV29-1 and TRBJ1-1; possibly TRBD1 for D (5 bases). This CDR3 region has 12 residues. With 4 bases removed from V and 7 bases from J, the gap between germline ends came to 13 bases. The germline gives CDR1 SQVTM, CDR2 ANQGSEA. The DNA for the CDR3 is TGCAGCGTTGTTCCAGGGCTGGGTGAAGCTTTCTTT. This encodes CSVVPGLGEAFF.

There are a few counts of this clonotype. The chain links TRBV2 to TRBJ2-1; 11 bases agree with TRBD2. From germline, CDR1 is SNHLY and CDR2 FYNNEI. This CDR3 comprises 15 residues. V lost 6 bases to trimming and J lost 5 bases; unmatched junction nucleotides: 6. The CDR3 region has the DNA TGTGCCAGCAGAGCCGGGACTAGCGGTAACAATGAGCAGTTCTTC. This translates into CASRAGTSGNNEQFF.

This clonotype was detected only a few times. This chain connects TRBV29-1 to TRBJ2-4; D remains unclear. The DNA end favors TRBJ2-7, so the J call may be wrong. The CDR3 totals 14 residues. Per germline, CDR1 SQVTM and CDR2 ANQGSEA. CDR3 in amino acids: CSVVPQLEVYEQYF. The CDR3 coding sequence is TGCAGCGTTGTCCCCCAGTTAGAGGTCTACGAGCAGTACTTC.

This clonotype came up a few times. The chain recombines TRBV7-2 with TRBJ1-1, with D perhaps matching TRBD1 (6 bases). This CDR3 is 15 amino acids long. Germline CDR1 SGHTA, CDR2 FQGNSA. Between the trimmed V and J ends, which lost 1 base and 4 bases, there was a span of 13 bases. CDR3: CASSLVRRGVTEAFF. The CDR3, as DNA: TGTGCCAGCAGCTTAGTAAGGAGGGGGGTCACTGAAGCTTTCTTT. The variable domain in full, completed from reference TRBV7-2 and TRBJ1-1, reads GAGVSQSPSNKVTEKGKDVELRCDPISGHTALYWYRQSLGQGLEFLIYFQGNSAPDKSGLPSDRFSAERTGGSVSTLTIQRTQQEDSAVYLCASSLVRRGVTEAFFGQGTRLTVV.

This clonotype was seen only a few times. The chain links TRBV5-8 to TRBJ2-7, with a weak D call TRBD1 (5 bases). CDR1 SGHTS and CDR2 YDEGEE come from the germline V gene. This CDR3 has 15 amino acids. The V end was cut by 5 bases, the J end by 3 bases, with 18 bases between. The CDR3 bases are TGTGCCAGCAGTCTTCCGGTCTGGACAAACTACGAGCAGTACTTC. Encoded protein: CASSLPVWTNYEQYF.